This note documents a single T cell receptor (beta chain) sequence. This clonotype was recorded at least ten times. No cognate antigen has been identified for it. No quality values exist for individual bases; no much larger clone is one base distant. The record originates from a study of blood T cells in healthy people across ages (dated by TCRdb to between 2014 and 2017). For the study in its entirety: Template switching captured roughly one uniquely barcoded TCR beta cDNA molecule per two T cells in model experiments. The donors were divided into four age groups: young (average around 16 years), middle-aged (about 40), aged (about 56) and long-lived (82). To avoid experimental bias, donors of different ages were distributed randomly across sequencing lanes. For two donors (one aged 18 to 29 and one aged 80 or older), the study analyzed two additional independent replicas of 1 million unique cDNA reads from the same blood draw. Using deep sequencing normalized with unique cDNA molecular identifiers, the study measured how TCR beta repertoire diversity changes with age. Paper-wide results and their limitations: The percentage of naive T cells measured by flow cytometry correlated strongly with observed TCR beta diversity. Observed TCR beta diversity per million T cells fell roughly linearly with age, and a significant reduction was already apparent by age around 40. Compared with the aged group, more naive CD4+ T cells, fewer expanded clones and increased TCR diversity were shown by the long-lived group, suggesting age selection. Total diversity estimates from one million sequenced T cells were considered lower bounds and underestimates. Because donor CMV infection status was unknown, age-related changes in expanded clonotypes were potentially confounded. Since profiling was done on bulk unsorted PBMCs, naive and antigen-experienced compartments could not be conclusively compared.

The library was built by means of 5' RACE. This sample was sequenced with an Illumina HiSeq 2500. A second PCR of about 7 to 12 cycles was run with a J-beta primer mix and a sample-barcoded 5' primer. A template-switch 5' adaptor carrying 12 random nucleotides introduced a unique molecular identifier onto each TCR beta cDNA molecule. Each sample yielded at least 3 million CDR3-containing paired-end reads. First-strand cDNA synthesis was performed from all RNA using the Mint cDNA synthesis kit, with priming by a TRBC-specific oligonucleotide. All cDNA was treated with uracil-DNA glycosylase and then went through a first 18-cycle PCR with the universal primers M1SS and BC2_uni_R. Processing in the source paper ran as follows. Normalization of each sample was performed by random selection of 1 million high-quality reads, each carrying a distinct molecular identifier. Instead of being binned into consensus sequences, reads that shared molecular identifiers were thrown out. CDR3 identification, clonotype clustering and error correction used MiTCR with a Q25 quality threshold and the strictest error-elimination algorithm. A nonparametric unseen species model with Euler transformation was used to estimate lower-bound total TCR beta diversity. The raw public reads went through TCRdb reprocessing: fastp at Q25, MiXCR clone calling, in-frame beta chains kept. Rows with a matching CDR3 protein are joined into one entry that keeps the most common DNA and genes. It is TCRdb's table, rather than the study itself, that gives the V and J calls and clone size. In all, the sample holds hundreds of thousands of distinct CDR3 sequences, and 29% of those were seen once. The ten largest clones take up roughly 17% of the sample.

Systemically healthy Caucasian individuals from Russia, some 40 in total and aged about 6 to 95 years, were included as donors. Ten milliliters of peripheral blood were drawn from each donor into EDTA-treated Vacutainer tubes. Ficoll-Paque density-gradient centrifugation was used to isolate PBMCs, with at least 6.5 million per sample. Total RNA was extracted from PBMCs with Trizol reagent, with at least 5 micrograms obtained per sample. The percentages of naive CD45RAhigh/CD27high T cells were determined by flow cytometry on a PBMC aliquot from every donor. Trimming at the junction amounts to 0 bases on V and 0 bases on J, and the germline ends lie 13 bases apart. The CDR3 goes from the cysteine to the phenylalanine over 17 residues. The retained sequence is limited to the CDR3, 51 bases, with the frame set at the first base. CDR1 and CDR2 were assigned from the germline V gene as SGHTA and FQGNSA.

The receptor was derived from a woman older than 75 in good health. Material for sequencing was blood. This chain joins TRBV7-2 to TRBJ2-3; the D gene cannot be named for sure. The CDR3 is CASSLALEITSTDTQYF. In nucleotide form, the sequence is TGTGCCAGCAGCTTAGCGCTTGAGATTACTAGCACAGATACGCAGTATTTT. The full variable domain, completed from the reference TRBV7-2 and TRBJ2-3 proteins outside the CDR3, reads GAGVSQSPSNKVTEKGKDVELRCDPISGHTALYWYRQSLGQGLEFLIYFQGNSAPDKSGLPSDRFSAERTGGSVSTLTIQRTQQEDSAVYLCASSLALEITSTDTQYFGPGTRLTVL.